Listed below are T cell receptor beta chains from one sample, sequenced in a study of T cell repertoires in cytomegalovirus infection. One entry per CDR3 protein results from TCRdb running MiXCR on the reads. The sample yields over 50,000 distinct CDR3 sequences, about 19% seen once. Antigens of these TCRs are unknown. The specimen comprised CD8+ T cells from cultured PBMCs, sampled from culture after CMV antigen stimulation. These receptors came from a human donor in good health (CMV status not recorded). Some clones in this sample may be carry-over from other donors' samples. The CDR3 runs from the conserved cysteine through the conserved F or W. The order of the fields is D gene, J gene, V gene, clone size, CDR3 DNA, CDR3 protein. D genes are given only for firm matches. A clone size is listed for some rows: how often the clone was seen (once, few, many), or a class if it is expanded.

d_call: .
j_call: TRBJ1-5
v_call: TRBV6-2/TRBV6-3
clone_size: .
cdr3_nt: TGTGCCAGCAGTTCTGGGGGTTCTCAGCCCCAGCATTTT
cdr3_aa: CASSSGGSQPQHF

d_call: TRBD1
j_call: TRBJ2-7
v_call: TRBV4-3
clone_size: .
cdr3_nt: TGCGCCAGCAGCCAAGGACAGGGATTTTCCTACGAGCAGTACTTC
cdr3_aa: CASSQGQGFSYEQYF

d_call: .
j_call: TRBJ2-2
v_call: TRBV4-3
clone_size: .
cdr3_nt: TGCGCCAGCAGCCCCGGTGGGACGGGGGCCCCCGGGGAGCTGTTTTTT
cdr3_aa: CASSPGGTGAPGELFF

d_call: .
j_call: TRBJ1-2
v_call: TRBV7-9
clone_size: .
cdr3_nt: TGTGCCAGCAGCTTAGAAGCGGGGTACTATGGCTACACCTTC
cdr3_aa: CASSLEAGYYGYTF

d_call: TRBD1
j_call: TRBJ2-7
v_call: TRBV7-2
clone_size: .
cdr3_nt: TGTGCCAGCAGCCCCCCCCCCGGGACAGCCTACGAGCAGTACTTC
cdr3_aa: CASSPPPGTAYEQYF

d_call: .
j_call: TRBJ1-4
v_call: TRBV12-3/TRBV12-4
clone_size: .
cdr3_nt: TGTGCCAGCAGTTTATTAGAGGCTGCAACTAATGAAAAACTGTTTTTT
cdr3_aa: CASSLLEAATNEKLFF

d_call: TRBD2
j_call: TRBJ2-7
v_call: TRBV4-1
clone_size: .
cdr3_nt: TGCGCCAGCAGCCAAGGACTAGCGGACGAGCAGTACTTC
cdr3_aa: CASSQGLADEQYF

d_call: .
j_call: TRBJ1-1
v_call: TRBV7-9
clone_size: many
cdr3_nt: TGTGCCAGCAGCTCTTCTGACAGGACTGAAGCTTTCTTT
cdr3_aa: CASSSSDRTEAFF

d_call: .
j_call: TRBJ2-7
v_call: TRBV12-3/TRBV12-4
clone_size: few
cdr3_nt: TGTGCCAGCAGTTTGGGACTCCTCTCCTACGAGCAGTACTTC
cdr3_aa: CASSLGLLSYEQYF

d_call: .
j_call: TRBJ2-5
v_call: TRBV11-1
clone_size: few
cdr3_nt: TGTGCCAGCAGCCCCGGTGGTATGCAGACCCAGTACTTC
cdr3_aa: CASSPGGMQTQYF

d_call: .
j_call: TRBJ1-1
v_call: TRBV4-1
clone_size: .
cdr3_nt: TGCGCCAGCAGCCAAGATCGGGCATCGAACACTGAAGCTTTCTTT
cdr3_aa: CASSQDRASNTEAFF

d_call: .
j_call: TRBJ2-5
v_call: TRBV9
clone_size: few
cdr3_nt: TGTGCCAGCAGCGTAGCGGGGGCGTTTGGAGAGACCCAGTACTTC
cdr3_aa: CASSVAGAFGETQYF

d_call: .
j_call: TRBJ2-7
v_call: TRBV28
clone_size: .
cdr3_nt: TGTGCCAGCAGTCTGTATCCCGGGACGGAGCAGTACTTC
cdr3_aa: CASSLYPGTEQYF

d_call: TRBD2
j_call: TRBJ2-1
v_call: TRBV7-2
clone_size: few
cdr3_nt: TGTGCCAGCAGCCCCCGGGCGGGGGGCCTCACACCCAGATACAATGAGCAGTTCTTC
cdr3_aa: CASSPRAGGLTPRYNEQFF

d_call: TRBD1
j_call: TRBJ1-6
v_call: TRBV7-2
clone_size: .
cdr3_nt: TGTGCCAGCAGCCGGGACAGGGCCGATTCACCCCTCCACTTT
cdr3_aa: CASSRDRADSPLHF

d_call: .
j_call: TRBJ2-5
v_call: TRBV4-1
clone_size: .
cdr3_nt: TGCGCCAGCAGCCAAGATCTAGGCGAAGAGACCCAGTACTTC
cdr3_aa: CASSQDLGEETQYF

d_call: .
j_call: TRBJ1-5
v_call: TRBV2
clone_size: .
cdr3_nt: TGTGCCAGCAGGGGGGGGAGCAATCAGCCCCAGCATTTT
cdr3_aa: CASRGGSNQPQHF

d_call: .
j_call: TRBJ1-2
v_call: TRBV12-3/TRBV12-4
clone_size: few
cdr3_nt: TGTGCCAGCAGTTTTCAGGGAGTGAGGGGCTACACCTTC
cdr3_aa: CASSFQGVRGYTF

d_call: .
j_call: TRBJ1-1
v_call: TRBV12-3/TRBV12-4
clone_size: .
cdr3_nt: TGTGCCAGCACTGTAGGGATGGACACTGAAGCTTTCTTT
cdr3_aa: CASTVGMDTEAFF

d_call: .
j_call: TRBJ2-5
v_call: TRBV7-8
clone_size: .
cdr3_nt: TGTGCCAGCAGCCCCCGGCAGGGCACCCAAGAGACCCAGTACTTC
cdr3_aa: CASSPRQGTQETQYF

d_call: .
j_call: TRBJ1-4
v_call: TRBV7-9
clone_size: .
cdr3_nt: TGTGCCAGCAGCTTCGAGAGTTCTAGTGAAAAACTGTTTTTT
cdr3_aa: CASSFESSSEKLFF

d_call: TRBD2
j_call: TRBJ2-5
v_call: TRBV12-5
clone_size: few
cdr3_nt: TGTGCTAGTGGTTTGGTAGAGACTAGCGGGGGGGTACAAGAGACCCAGTACTTC
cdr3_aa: CASGLVETSGGVQETQYF

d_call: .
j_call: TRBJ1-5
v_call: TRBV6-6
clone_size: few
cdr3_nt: TGTGCCAGCAGTTACCAACCGCCCGGGACGACTAATCAGCCCCAGCATTTT
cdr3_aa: CASSYQPPGTTNQPQHF